The clone carrying this TCR beta chain appeared a single time. This sample is part of a study of blood T cell repertoires in COVID-19. Across the study: Acute-phase and convalescent COVID-19 samples originated in the United States, Italy and Spain. T cells, B-cell-depleted T cells, or PBMCs provided the cDNA or gDNA that served as material.

Germline lookup yields CDR1 MNHEY and CDR2 SVGEGT. V was clipped by 4 bases and J by 4 bases; unmatched bases: 20. This CDR3 contains 19 residues. In the study's own analysis: Estimation of nucleated cell counts relied on the amplification of reference gene primers. The repertoire was sequenced with immunoSEQ multiplex PCR; TCRdb's copy has only in-frame clones and lacks some. V, J and clone size are those of that table, while D and trimming were read from the DNA. Among approximately 230,000 clones listed, about 88% were seen once. The sequence was obtained from a woman aged 40-49 years who had recovered from COVID-19. The source material was peripheral blood. This chain links TRBV6-2 or TRBV6-3 with TRBJ2-3, with 7 bases that match TRBD2. The CDR3 DNA reads as TGTGCCAGCAGTTCCCGAAGCGGGGACGCCCTCTTAATCGCAGATACGCAGTATTTT. Translation: CASSSRSGDALLIADTQYF.